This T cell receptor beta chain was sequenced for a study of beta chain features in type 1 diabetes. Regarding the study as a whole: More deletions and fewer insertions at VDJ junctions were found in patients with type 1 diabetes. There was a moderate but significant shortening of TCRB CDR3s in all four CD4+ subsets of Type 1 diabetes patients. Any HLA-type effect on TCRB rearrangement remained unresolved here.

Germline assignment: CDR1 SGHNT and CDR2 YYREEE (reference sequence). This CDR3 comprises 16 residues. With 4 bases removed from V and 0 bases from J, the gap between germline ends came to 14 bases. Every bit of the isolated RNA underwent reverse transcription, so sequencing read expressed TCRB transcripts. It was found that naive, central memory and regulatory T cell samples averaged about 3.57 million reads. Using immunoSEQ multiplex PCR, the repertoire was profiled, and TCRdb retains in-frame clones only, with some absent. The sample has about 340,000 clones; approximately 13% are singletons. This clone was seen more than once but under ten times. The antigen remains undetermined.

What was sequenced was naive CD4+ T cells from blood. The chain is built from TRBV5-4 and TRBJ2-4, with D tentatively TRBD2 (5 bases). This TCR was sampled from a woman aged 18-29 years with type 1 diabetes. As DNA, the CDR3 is TGTGCCAGCAGCACGCGGACGGACTTAGCCAAAAACATTCAGTACTTC. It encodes CASSTRTDLAKNIQYF.